Listed below are T cell receptor beta chains from one sample, sequenced in a study of shared clonotypes between healthy human individuals. TCRdb's copy holds only in-frame clones and misses some; the assay was immunoSEQ multiplex PCR. The sample shows some 1,400,000 clones, roughly 96% of them seen only once. Sequenced: naive CD4+ T cells sorted from blood. These receptors were collected from a man aged 25 to 40 in good health. Both conserved end residues are part of each CDR3. Each record gives: J gene, D gene, clone size, V gene, CDR3 DNA, CDR3 protein. A D gene is named only where the DNA matches it firmly. Size is stated for part of the rows, as once, few or many counts, or as a class when the clone is expanded.

j_gene: TRBJ2-3; d_gene: TRBD2; abundance: -; v_gene: TRBV5-6; CDR3nt: TGTGCCAGCAGCCCGACTAGCGGGAGGGCCAAGGTCACAGATACGCAGTATTTT; CDR3aa: CASSPTSGRAKVTDTQYF
j_gene: TRBJ1-4; d_gene: TRBD1; abundance: -; v_gene: TRBV15; CDR3nt: TGTGCCACCAGCGGTGACAGGGGGGGAAATGAAAAACTGTTTTTT; CDR3aa: CATSGDRGGNEKLFF
j_gene: TRBJ2-1; d_gene: -; abundance: -; v_gene: TRBV18; CDR3nt: TGTGCCAGCTCACCAAGCCGGAGCTCCTACAATGAGCAGTTCTTC; CDR3aa: CASSPSRSSYNEQFF
j_gene: TRBJ1-1; d_gene: -; abundance: -; v_gene: TRBV9; CDR3nt: TGTGCCAGCAGCGCTGAACCACAGGAGAACACTGAAGCTTTCTTT; CDR3aa: CASSAEPQENTEAFF
j_gene: TRBJ2-5; d_gene: -; abundance: -; v_gene: TRBV18; CDR3nt: TGTGCCAGCTCACCACCATCACAGCAAGAGACCCAGTACTTC; CDR3aa: CASSPPSQQETQYF
j_gene: TRBJ2-5; d_gene: TRBD2; abundance: once; v_gene: TRBV7-3; CDR3nt: TGTGCCAGCAGCACCCACGGACTAGCGGGAGGGGCTGGGACCCAGTACTTC; CDR3aa: CASSTHGLAGGAGTQYF
j_gene: TRBJ2-1; d_gene: -; abundance: -; v_gene: TRBV30; CDR3nt: TGTGCCTGGAGAGTCGTTAGCGGAACCGTGGGAAATGAGCAGTTCTTC; CDR3aa: CAWRVVSGTVGNEQFF
j_gene: TRBJ2-7; d_gene: -; abundance: -; v_gene: TRBV6-6; CDR3nt: TGTGCCAGCAGGGAAGGGGTCGTGGGAGAGCAGTACTTC; CDR3aa: CASREGVVGEQYF
j_gene: TRBJ1-3; d_gene: -; abundance: -; v_gene: TRBV28; CDR3nt: TGTGCCAGCAACTCGGCAGGGGCTGGAAACACCATATATTTT; CDR3aa: CASNSAGAGNTIYF
j_gene: TRBJ2-2; d_gene: -; abundance: -; v_gene: TRBV11-2; CDR3nt: TGTGCCAGCAGCTTATATGGGACCGGGGAGCTGTTTTTT; CDR3aa: CASSLYGTGELFF
j_gene: TRBJ2-3; d_gene: -; abundance: -; v_gene: TRBV1; CDR3nt: TGCACCAGCAGCCAAGAGCCCGGGACTAGCGGGACAGATACGCAGTATTTT; CDR3aa: CTSSQEPGTSGTDTQYF
j_gene: TRBJ2-1; d_gene: TRBD2; abundance: -; v_gene: TRBV7-3; CDR3nt: TGTGCCAGCAGCTTAAAAGCGGGAGGAGGGGTTGAGCAGTTCTTC; CDR3aa: CASSLKAGGGVEQFF
j_gene: TRBJ2-7; d_gene: -; abundance: -; v_gene: TRBV28; CDR3nt: TGTGCCAGCAGTTCCCCAGGGAGCCCCTACGAGCAGTACTTC; CDR3aa: CASSSPGSPYEQYF
j_gene: TRBJ1-5; d_gene: TRBD1; abundance: once; v_gene: TRBV28; CDR3nt: TGTGCCAGCAGTTCCTGGACAGGGGCGGGCAATCAGCCCCAGCATTTT; CDR3aa: CASSSWTGAGNQPQHF
j_gene: TRBJ2-1; d_gene: TRBD2; abundance: -; v_gene: TRBV5-6; CDR3nt: TGTGCCAGCAGCTTGTCTAGCGGGAGGCGGACCGATGAGCAGTTCTTC; CDR3aa: CASSLSSGRRTDEQFF
j_gene: TRBJ1-3; d_gene: -; abundance: -; v_gene: TRBV7-2; CDR3nt: TGTGCCAGCAGCTCACCGGGACTTTTAGGAAACACCATATATTTT; CDR3aa: CASSSPGLLGNTIYF
j_gene: TRBJ1-5; d_gene: -; abundance: -; v_gene: TRBV28; CDR3nt: TGTGCCAGCAGTATCCTTGTGGTGACTAGCAATCAGCCCCAGCATTTT; CDR3aa: CASSILVVTSNQPQHF
j_gene: TRBJ1-1; d_gene: TRBD1; abundance: -; v_gene: TRBV6-5; CDR3nt: TGTGCCAGCAGTTACTTGGGACAGGGTTTGAACACTGAAGCTTTCTTT; CDR3aa: CASSYLGQGLNTEAFF
j_gene: TRBJ2-3; d_gene: -; abundance: -; v_gene: TRBV29-1; CDR3nt: TGCAGCGTTGGAGGAGGGCCGATGGTAGTAGATACGCAGTATTTT; CDR3aa: CSVGGGPMVVDTQYF
j_gene: TRBJ2-2; d_gene: TRBD1; abundance: -; v_gene: TRBV6-1; CDR3nt: TGTGCCAGCATCAGGACAGGGTTCGGGGAGCTGTTTTTT; CDR3aa: CASIRTGFGELFF
j_gene: TRBJ2-1; d_gene: TRBD2; abundance: -; v_gene: TRBV5-6; CDR3nt: TGTGCCAGCAGCTTGGGGGGACTAGCGCCCAATGAGCAGTTCTTC; CDR3aa: CASSLGGLAPNEQFF
j_gene: TRBJ2-2; d_gene: -; abundance: -; v_gene: TRBV11-3; CDR3nt: TGTGCCAGCAGCCTAAACGGGGAGCTGTTTTTT; CDR3aa: CASSLNGELFF
j_gene: TRBJ2-5; d_gene: TRBD2; abundance: -; v_gene: TRBV18; CDR3nt: TGTGCCAGCTCGGGCGGACTAGCGGGAGGAAGGGAGACCCAGTACTTC; CDR3aa: CASSGGLAGGRETQYF
j_gene: TRBJ2-7; d_gene: -; abundance: -; v_gene: TRBV6-1; CDR3nt: TGTGCCAGCAGTGAAAATTGGGGCTCCTACGAGCAGTACTTC; CDR3aa: CASSENWGSYEQYF
j_gene: TRBJ2-1; d_gene: TRBD2; abundance: -; v_gene: TRBV5-1; CDR3nt: TGCGCCAGCAGCTTTACTCAGGGCTTAGTTGGGCGGGAGGGTTATGAGCAGTTCTTC; CDR3aa: CASSFTQGLVGREGYEQFF
j_gene: TRBJ1-2; d_gene: TRBD1; abundance: -; v_gene: TRBV6-5; CDR3nt: TGTGCCAGCAGTCACGGACAGGGCTATGGCTACACCTTC; CDR3aa: CASSHGQGYGYTF
j_gene: TRBJ2-7; d_gene: TRBD2; abundance: -; v_gene: TRBV6-1; CDR3nt: TGTGCCAGCAGTGACATAGCGGGAGGGCCGTACGAGCAGTACTTC; CDR3aa: CASSDIAGGPYEQYF
j_gene: TRBJ2-1; d_gene: -; abundance: -; v_gene: TRBV28; CDR3nt: TGTGCCAGCAAAGGGACACCATACAATGAGCAGTTCTTC; CDR3aa: CASKGTPYNEQFF
j_gene: TRBJ1-1; d_gene: -; abundance: -; v_gene: TRBV5-6; CDR3nt: TGTGCCAGCAGCTTGGCCCTAGGGGCTGAAGCTTTCTTT; CDR3aa: CASSLALGAEAFF
j_gene: TRBJ1-5; d_gene: -; abundance: -; v_gene: TRBV28; CDR3nt: TGTGCCAGCAGAGGGCAGAAATATCAGCCCCAGCATTTT; CDR3aa: CASRGQKYQPQHF
j_gene: TRBJ2-3; d_gene: -; abundance: -; v_gene: TRBV7-9; CDR3nt: TGTGCCAGCAGCTTAAGGCGGGCTCCCACAGATACGCAGTATTTT; CDR3aa: CASSLRRAPTDTQYF
j_gene: TRBJ2-1; d_gene: -; abundance: -; v_gene: TRBV15; CDR3nt: TGTGCCACCAGCAGGGCCAGAATAGGTTCCAATGAGCAGTTCTTC; CDR3aa: CATSRARIGSNEQFF
j_gene: TRBJ1-5; d_gene: TRBD1; abundance: once; v_gene: TRBV28; CDR3nt: TGTGCCAGCAGGGGGACAGTCGCGCCTTGGCCCCAGCATTTT; CDR3aa: CASRGTVAPWPQHF
j_gene: TRBJ2-7; d_gene: TRBD2; abundance: -; v_gene: TRBV28; CDR3nt: TGTGCCAGCACCTCTCACACTAGCGGGTTCTACGAGCAGTACTTC; CDR3aa: CASTSHTSGFYEQYF
j_gene: TRBJ1-2; d_gene: -; abundance: -; v_gene: TRBV9; CDR3nt: TGTGCCAGCAGCCCGGCGGGGGGGAGACGCTACACCTTC; CDR3aa: CASSPAGGRRYTF
j_gene: TRBJ2-7; d_gene: -; abundance: -; v_gene: TRBV19; CDR3nt: TGTGCCACCGGGGGACGGAGCTACGAGCAGTACTTC; CDR3aa: CATGGRSYEQYF
j_gene: TRBJ2-5; d_gene: -; abundance: -; v_gene: TRBV5-1; CDR3nt: TGCGCCAGCAGCAGGGAAGAGACCCAGTACTTC; CDR3aa: CASSREETQYF
j_gene: TRBJ1-1; d_gene: -; abundance: -; v_gene: TRBV5-1; CDR3nt: TGCGCCAGCAGTTGGGCCCTGTCAGGGAACACTGAAGCTTTCTTT; CDR3aa: CASSWALSGNTEAFF
j_gene: TRBJ2-3; d_gene: -; abundance: -; v_gene: TRBV5-1; CDR3nt: TGCGCCAGCAGCTTGTCGGGATGGGGCACAGATACGCAGTATTTT; CDR3aa: CASSLSGWGTDTQYF
j_gene: TRBJ2-1; d_gene: TRBD1; abundance: -; v_gene: TRBV5-1; CDR3nt: TGCGCCAGCAGCGGGACAGGGAGCTCCTACAATGAGCAGTTCTTC; CDR3aa: CASSGTGSSYNEQFF
j_gene: TRBJ1-3; d_gene: -; abundance: -; v_gene: TRBV29-1; CDR3nt: TGCAGCGGGGCCTCTGGAAACACCATATATTTT; CDR3aa: CSGASGNTIYF
j_gene: TRBJ1-5; d_gene: -; abundance: -; v_gene: TRBV11-2; CDR3nt: TGTGCCAGCAGCTCCATACGCACTAGGAATCAGCCCCAGCATTTT; CDR3aa: CASSSIRTRNQPQHF
j_gene: TRBJ2-3; d_gene: -; abundance: -; v_gene: TRBV9; CDR3nt: TGTGCCAGCAGCGTTGGGGGAACAGATACGCAGTATTTT; CDR3aa: CASSVGGTDTQYF
j_gene: TRBJ1-1; d_gene: -; abundance: -; v_gene: TRBV29-1; CDR3nt: TGCAGCGTAGACGTTACGGGGGACACTGAAGCTTTCTTT; CDR3aa: CSVDVTGDTEAFF
j_gene: TRBJ1-4; d_gene: -; abundance: -; v_gene: TRBV29-1; CDR3nt: TGCAGCGCCGGACAGTTGAATGAAAAACTGTTTTTT; CDR3aa: CSAGQLNEKLFF
j_gene: TRBJ2-7; d_gene: TRBD2; abundance: -; v_gene: TRBV5-1; CDR3nt: TGCGCCAGCAGCTTGGTTTCTAGCGGGAGTACAATGTACGAGCAGTACTTC; CDR3aa: CASSLVSSGSTMYEQYF
j_gene: TRBJ2-1; d_gene: -; abundance: -; v_gene: TRBV18; CDR3nt: TGTGCCAGCTCACCACGTGACGGACCGAGCTCCTACAATGAGCAGTTCTTC; CDR3aa: CASSPRDGPSSYNEQFF
j_gene: TRBJ1-4; d_gene: -; abundance: -; v_gene: TRBV6-5; CDR3nt: TGTGCCAGCAGTCGCGGGACGGGGGAAAAACTGTTTTTT; CDR3aa: CASSRGTGEKLFF
j_gene: TRBJ2-7; d_gene: TRBD1; abundance: -; v_gene: TRBV27; CDR3nt: TGTGCCAGCAGGGCGACAGGGAGAGGCTACGAGCAGTACTTC; CDR3aa: CASRATGRGYEQYF
j_gene: TRBJ2-7; d_gene: -; abundance: -; v_gene: TRBV28; CDR3nt: TGTGCCAGCCGACGGACCCAGATCGGCTACGAGCAGTACTTC; CDR3aa: CASRRTQIGYEQYF
j_gene: TRBJ2-5; d_gene: -; abundance: once; v_gene: TRBV5-8; CDR3nt: TGTGCCAGCAGCCGCGGTCGTCAGGTCCAACAAGAGACCCAGTACTTC; CDR3aa: CASSRGRQVQQETQYF
j_gene: TRBJ2-2; d_gene: TRBD2; abundance: -; v_gene: TRBV5-1; CDR3nt: TGCGCCAGCAGCTTCTCGACTAGCGGGAGGGCACTCACCGGGGAGCTGTTTTTT; CDR3aa: CASSFSTSGRALTGELFF
j_gene: TRBJ2-2; d_gene: -; abundance: -; v_gene: TRBV5-6; CDR3nt: TGTGCCAGCATCTACTTCGGGTCGGGGAACACCGGGGAGCTGTTTTTT; CDR3aa: CASIYFGSGNTGELFF
j_gene: TRBJ1-2; d_gene: -; abundance: -; v_gene: TRBV6-1; CDR3nt: TGTGCCACGGCGCGAGAGGGGTACTATGGCTACACCTTC; CDR3aa: CATAREGYYGYTF
j_gene: TRBJ2-1; d_gene: TRBD2; abundance: -; v_gene: TRBV7-6; CDR3nt: TGTGCCAGCAGCCTTGGACTAGCGGACAATGAGCAGTTCTTC; CDR3aa: CASSLGLADNEQFF